What follows are 6 T cell receptor beta chains derived from one specimen sequenced in a study of T cell changes during pregnancy in multiple sclerosis. Assay: immunoSEQ multiplex PCR; the TCRdb copy retains only in-frame clones and omits some. The sample has around 49,000 clones, 90% seen once; the top ten hold less than 6.5%. The sequences come from peripheral blood, collected after pregnancy. The receptors shown here come from a female donor in good health, enrolled as a control in a pregnancy study.

The chain links TRBV29-1 to TRBJ1-1; D perhaps matches TRBD1 (6 bases). V lost 7 bases and J 0 bases, leaving 15 bases between the germline ends. Germline assignment: CDR1 SQVTM and CDR2 ANQGSEA. CDR3 size: 14 residues. CDR3 DNA: TGCAGCGCTTCCTTGGGACACTTGAACACTGAAGCTTTCTTT. Translation: CSASLGHLNTEAFF.

V gene TRBV5-1 combines with J gene TRBJ2-5; TRBD2 aligns across 13 bases. Per germline, CDR1 SGHRS and CDR2 YFSETQ. V gave up 0 bases and J gave up 5 bases; unmatched junction bases: 1. This CDR3 has 15 residues. CDR3 bases: TGCGCCAGCAGCTTGGCACTAGCGGGAGGGGAGACCCAGTACTTC. Protein: CASSLALAGGETQYF.

This clone was counted only a few times. V and J are TRBV5-6 and TRBJ1-1; TRBD1 might be the D (5 bases). V was shortened by 1 base and J by 3 bases, with 13 bases between the two germline ends. Germline V gene data show CDR1 as SGHDT and CDR2 as YYEEEE. CDR3 length equals 15 residues. The CDR3 is CASSLYGRVDTEAFF. The DNA for the CDR3 is TGTGCCAGCAGCTTGTACGGCAGGGTCGACACTGAAGCTTTCTTT.

This clone has a single count. The genes are TRBV4-2 and TRBJ2-1; the D gene is possibly TRBD1 (5 bases). The CDR3 contains 18 residues. Trimming took off 2 bases at V and 0 bases at J, with 17 bases between the two ends. Germline V gives CDR1 LGHNA, CDR2 YNFKEQ. The CDR3 nucleotides are TGTGCCAGCAGCCAAAAGGGGTTCTCTTCGAGCTCCTACAATGAGCAGTTCTTC. Translating gives CASSQKGFSSSSYNEQFF.

The chain has TRBV9 and TRBJ2-2; D may be TRBD2 (7 bases). There are 16 residues in the CDR3. Deletions cut 3 bases from V and 4 bases from J, with 16 bases between. Per the germline V gene, CDR1 is SGDLS and CDR2 is YYNGEE. CDR3 amino acids: CASSGAGGPGTGELFF. DNA of the CDR3: TGTGCCAGCAGCGGAGCCGGGGGGCCGGGCACCGGGGAGCTGTTTTTT.

The V and J genes are TRBV9 and TRBJ2-5; possible D gene TRBD2, 5 bases. The CDR3 sequence is 13 residues long. Germline V lookup: CDR1 SGDLS, CDR2 YYNGEE. Trimming took 0 bases from V and 6 from J, leaving 9 bases between them. The CDR3, as DNA: TGTGCCAGCAGCGTAGATGAGGGAAAGACCCAGTACTTC. Its protein product is CASSVDEGKTQYF.